The T cell receptor beta chain described here comes from a study of human T cells and chemical hapten exposure. General study findings and limits: The presence of alopecia in the donors means their immune response may differ from healthy people's. Significantly more large CDR3 similarity clusters were formed by expanded TCRs than by controls. The study found that DPC sensitization did not change TCRs above 1 in 1000 frequency.

This clonotype was counted a few times. What it recognizes is unknown. The sample's time point: pre-sensitization, week 0. Treatment described: therapeutic diphenylcyclopropenone sensitization with weekly scalp DPC. Trimming cost V 3 bases and J 0 bases, with 9 bases left between them. Germline V CDR1 and CDR2: DFQATT, SNEGSKA (reference sequence). This CDR3 comprises 14 residues. TCRdb re-called the RACE reads with MiXCR, one entry per CDR3 protein. The repertoire consists of 300,000 to 400,000 distinct CDR3 sequences, with approximately 5.1% occurring once and the leading ten covering approximately 2.8%.

The chain uses TRBV20-1 and TRBJ2-4; no clear D gene. This receptor was identified in a woman in her forties or fifties with alopecia areata. Some clones in this sample may be carry-over from other donors' samples. This specimen was whole blood, taken in connection with sensitization to the hapten diphenylcyclopropenone (DPC). CDR3 in DNA: TGCAGTGCTAGCCGACCGGGAGCCAAAAACATTCAGTACTTC. Translating gives CSASRPGAKNIQYF.